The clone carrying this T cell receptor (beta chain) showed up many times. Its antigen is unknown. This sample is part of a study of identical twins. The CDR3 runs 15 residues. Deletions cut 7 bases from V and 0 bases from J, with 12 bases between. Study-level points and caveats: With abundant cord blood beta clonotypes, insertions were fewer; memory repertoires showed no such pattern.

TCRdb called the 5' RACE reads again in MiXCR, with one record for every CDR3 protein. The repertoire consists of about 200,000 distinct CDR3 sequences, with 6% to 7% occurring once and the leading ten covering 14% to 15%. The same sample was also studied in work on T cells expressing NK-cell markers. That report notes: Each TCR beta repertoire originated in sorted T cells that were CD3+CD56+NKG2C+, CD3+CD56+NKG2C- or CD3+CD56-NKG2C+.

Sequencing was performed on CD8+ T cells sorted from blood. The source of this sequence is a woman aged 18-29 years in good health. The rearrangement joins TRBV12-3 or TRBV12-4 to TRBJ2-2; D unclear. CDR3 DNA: TGTGCCAGCACCGAAGATTACGCGAACACCGGGGAGCTGTTTTTT. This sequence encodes CASTEDYANTGELFF.